This T cell receptor beta chain is drawn from a study of CD8 T cells in ankylosing spondylitis. This clonotype was seen more than once but under ten times. In TCRdb, the 5' RACE reads were re-called with MiXCR into one record per CDR3 protein. The sample has around 250,000 distinct CDR3 sequences; about 10% are singletons. From germline, CDR1 is WNHNN and CDR2 SYGVQD (reference sequence). This CDR3 region has 15 residues. V gave up 2 bases and J gave up 4 bases; unmatched junction bases: 6. The chain employs TRBV10-1 and TRBJ2-7, with TRBD1 matching over 9 bases. The origin of this receptor is a male donor with ankylosing spondylitis or in good health (not recorded which). What was sequenced was blood, either unsorted or a sorted T cell fraction (not recorded which). The CDR3 sequence is CASSEGNRGPYEQYF. The CDR3 region has the DNA TGCGCCAGCAGTGAGGGGAACAGGGGGCCTTACGAGCAGTACTTC.